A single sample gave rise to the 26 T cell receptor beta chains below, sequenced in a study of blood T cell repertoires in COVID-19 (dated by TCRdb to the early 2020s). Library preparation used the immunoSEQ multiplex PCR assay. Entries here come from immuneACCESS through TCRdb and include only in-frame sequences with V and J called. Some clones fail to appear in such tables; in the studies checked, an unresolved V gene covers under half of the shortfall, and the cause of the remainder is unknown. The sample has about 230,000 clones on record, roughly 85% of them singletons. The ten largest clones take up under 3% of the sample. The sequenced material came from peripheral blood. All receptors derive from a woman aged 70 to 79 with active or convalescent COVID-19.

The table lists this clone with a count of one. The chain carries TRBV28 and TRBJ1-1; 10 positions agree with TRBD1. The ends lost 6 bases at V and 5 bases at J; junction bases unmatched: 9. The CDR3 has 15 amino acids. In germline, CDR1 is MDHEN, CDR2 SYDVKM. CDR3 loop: CASSSRDRGGTEAFF. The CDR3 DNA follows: TGTGCCAGCAGCTCCCGGGACAGGGGTGGGACTGAAGCTTTCTTT.

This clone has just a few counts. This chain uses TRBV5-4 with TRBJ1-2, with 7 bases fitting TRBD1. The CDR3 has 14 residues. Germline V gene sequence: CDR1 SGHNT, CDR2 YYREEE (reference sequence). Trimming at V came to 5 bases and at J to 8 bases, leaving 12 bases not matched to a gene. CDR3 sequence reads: CASRPGTEVGGYTF. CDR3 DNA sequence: TGTGCCAGCAGACCCGGGACAGAGGTAGGAGGCTACACCTTC.

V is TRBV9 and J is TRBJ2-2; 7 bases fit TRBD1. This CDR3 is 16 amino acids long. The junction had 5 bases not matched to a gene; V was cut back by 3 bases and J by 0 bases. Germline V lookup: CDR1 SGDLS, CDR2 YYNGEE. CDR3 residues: CASSGRTGANTGELFF. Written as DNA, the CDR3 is TGTGCCAGCAGCGGAAGGACAGGCGCGAACACCGGGGAGCTGTTTTTT.

The CDR3 protein is CASSLSGDTYNEQFF. CDR3 coding DNA: TGTGCCAGCAGCTTATCCGGGGATACCTACAATGAGCAGTTCTTC. The V gene is TRBV11-3, the J gene TRBJ2-1; D may be TRBD2 (5 bases). CDR3 length: 15 residues. V lost 2 bases and J 2 bases, leaving 10 bases between the germline ends. Germline V gene sequence: CDR1 SGHNT, CDR2 YENEEA.

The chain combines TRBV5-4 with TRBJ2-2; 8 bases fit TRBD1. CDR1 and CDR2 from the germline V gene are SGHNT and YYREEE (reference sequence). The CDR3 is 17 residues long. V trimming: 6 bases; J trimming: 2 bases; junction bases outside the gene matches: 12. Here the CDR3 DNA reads TGTGCCAGCACCAACCCCCTCGGACAGGGCAACACCGGGGAGCTGTTTTTT. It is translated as CASTNPLGQGNTGELFF. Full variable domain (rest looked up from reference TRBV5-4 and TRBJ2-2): ETGVTQSPTHLIKTRGQQVTLRCSSQSGHNTVSWYQQALGQGPQFIFQYYREEENGRGNFPPRFSGLQFPNYSSELNVNALELDDSALYLCASTNPLGQGNTGELFFGEGSRLTVL.

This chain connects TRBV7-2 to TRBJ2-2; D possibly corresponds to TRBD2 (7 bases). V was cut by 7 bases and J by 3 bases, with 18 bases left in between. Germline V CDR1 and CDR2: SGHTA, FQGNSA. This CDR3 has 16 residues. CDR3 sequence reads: CASTHPRGADTGELFF. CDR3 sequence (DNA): TGTGCCAGCACCCATCCCCGGGGGGCCGACACCGGGGAGCTGTTTTTT.

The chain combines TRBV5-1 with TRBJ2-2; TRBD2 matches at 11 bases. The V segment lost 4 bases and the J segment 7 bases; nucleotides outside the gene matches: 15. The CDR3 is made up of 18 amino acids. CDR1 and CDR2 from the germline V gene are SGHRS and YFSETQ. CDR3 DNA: TGCGCCAGCAGCCAGAGTCTCGGGGCTAGCGGGAGGAACGGGGAGCTGTTTTTT. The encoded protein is CASSQSLGASGRNGELFF.

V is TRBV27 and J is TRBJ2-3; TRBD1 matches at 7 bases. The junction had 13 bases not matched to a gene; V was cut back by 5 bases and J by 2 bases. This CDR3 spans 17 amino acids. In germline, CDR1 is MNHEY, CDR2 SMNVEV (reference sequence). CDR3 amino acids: CASSPHRDSFSTDTQYF. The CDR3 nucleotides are TGTGCCAGCAGTCCCCACCGGGACAGTTTTTCCACAGATACGCAGTATTTT.

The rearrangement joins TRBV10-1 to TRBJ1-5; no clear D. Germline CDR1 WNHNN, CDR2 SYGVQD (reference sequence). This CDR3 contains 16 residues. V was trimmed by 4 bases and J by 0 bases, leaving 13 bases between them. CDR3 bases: TGCGCCAGCAGTGCCGGGTCCCTCGATAGCAATCAGCCCCAGCATTTT. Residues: CASSAGSLDSNQPQHF.

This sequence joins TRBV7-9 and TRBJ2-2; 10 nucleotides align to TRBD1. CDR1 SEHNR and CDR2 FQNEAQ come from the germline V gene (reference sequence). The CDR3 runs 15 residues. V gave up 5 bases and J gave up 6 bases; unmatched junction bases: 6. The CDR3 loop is CASSTGTGEPGELFF. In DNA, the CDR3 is TGTGCCAGCAGCACCGGGACAGGGGAGCCCGGGGAGCTGTTTTTT. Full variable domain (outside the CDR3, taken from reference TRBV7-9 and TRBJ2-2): DTGVSQNPRHKITKRGQNVTFRCDPISEHNRLYWYRQTLGQGPEFLTYFQNEAQLEKSRLLSDRFSAERPKGSFSTLEIQRTEQGDSAMYLCASSTGTGEPGELFFGEGSRLTVL.

This chain's CDR3 is CASSLSRGLYNSPLHF. The CDR3 DNA sequence: TGTGCCAGCAGTTTAAGCAGGGGGCTCTATAATTCACCCCTCCACTTT. This chain connects TRBV28 to TRBJ1-6; 8 nucleotides align to TRBD1. J gave up 3 bases and V 2 bases, and 3 bases lay outside the gene matches. This CDR3 has 16 amino acids. Germline lookup yields CDR1 MDHEN and CDR2 SYDVKM.

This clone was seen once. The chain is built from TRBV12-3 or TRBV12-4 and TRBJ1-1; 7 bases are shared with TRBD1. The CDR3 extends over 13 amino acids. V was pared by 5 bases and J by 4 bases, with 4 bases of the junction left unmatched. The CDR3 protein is CASSLRTGTEAFF. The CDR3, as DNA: TGTGCCAGCAGTCTCCGGACAGGCACTGAAGCTTTCTTT.

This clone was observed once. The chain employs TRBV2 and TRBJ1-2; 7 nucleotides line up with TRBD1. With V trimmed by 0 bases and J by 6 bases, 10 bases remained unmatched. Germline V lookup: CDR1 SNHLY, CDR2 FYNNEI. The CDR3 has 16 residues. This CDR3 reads CASSEALRDRRNGYTF. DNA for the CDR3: TGTGCCAGCAGTGAAGCGCTTCGGGACAGAAGAAATGGCTACACCTTC. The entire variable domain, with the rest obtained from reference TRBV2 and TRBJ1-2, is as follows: EPEVTQTPSHQVTQMGQEVILRCVPISNHLYFYWYRQILGQKVEFLVSFYNNEISEKSEIFDDQFSVERPDGSNFTLKIRSTKLEDSAMYFCASSEALRDRRNGYTFGSGTRLTVV.

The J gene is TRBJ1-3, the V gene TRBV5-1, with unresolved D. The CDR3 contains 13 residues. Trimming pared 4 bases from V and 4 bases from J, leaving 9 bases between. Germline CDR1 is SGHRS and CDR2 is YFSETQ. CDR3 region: CASSVEPGNTIYF. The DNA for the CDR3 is TGCGCCAGCAGCGTAGAACCGGGAAACACCATATATTTT.

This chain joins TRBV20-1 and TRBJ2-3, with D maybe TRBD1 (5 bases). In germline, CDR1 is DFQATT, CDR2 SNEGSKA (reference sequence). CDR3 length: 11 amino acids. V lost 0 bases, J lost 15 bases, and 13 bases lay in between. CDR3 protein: CSAREQGREYF. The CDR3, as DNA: TGCAGTGCTAGAGAGCAGGGAAGGGAATATTTT.

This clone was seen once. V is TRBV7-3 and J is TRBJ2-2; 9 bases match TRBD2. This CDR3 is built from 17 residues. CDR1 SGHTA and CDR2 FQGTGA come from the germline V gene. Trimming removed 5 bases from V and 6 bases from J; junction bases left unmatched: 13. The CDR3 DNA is TGTGCCAGCAGCCCCACAGGGGCGGGGGGGCGATCCGGGGAGCTGTTTTTT. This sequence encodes CASSPTGAGGRSGELFF. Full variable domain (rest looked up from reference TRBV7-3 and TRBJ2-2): GAGVSQTPSNKVTEKGKYVELRCDPISGHTALYWYRQSLGQGPEFLIYFQGTGAADDSGLPNDRFFAVRPEGSVSTLKIQRTERGDSAVYLCASSPTGAGGRSGELFFGEGSRLTVL.

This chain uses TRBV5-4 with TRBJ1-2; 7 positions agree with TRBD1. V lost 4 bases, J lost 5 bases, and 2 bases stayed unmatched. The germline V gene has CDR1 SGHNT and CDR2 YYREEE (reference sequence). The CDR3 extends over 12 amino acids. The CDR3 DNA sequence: TGTGCCAGCAGCCAGGACAGGTATGGCTACACCTTC. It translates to CASSQDRYGYTF.

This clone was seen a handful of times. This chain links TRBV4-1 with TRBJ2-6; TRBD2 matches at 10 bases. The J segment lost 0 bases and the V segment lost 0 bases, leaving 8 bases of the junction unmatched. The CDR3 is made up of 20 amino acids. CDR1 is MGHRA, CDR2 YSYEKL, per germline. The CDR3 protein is CASSQEAVLAGLSGANVLTF. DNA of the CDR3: TGCGCCAGCAGCCAAGAAGCGGTACTAGCGGGACTCTCTGGGGCCAACGTCCTGACTTTC.

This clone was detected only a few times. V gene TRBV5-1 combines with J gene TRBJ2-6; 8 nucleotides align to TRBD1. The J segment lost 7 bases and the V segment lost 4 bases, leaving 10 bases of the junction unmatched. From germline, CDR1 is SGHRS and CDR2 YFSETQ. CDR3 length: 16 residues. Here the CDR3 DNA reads TGCGCCAGCAGCAACGGACAGGGTAGCAATGCCAACGTCCTGACTTTC. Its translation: CASSNGQGSNANVLTF.

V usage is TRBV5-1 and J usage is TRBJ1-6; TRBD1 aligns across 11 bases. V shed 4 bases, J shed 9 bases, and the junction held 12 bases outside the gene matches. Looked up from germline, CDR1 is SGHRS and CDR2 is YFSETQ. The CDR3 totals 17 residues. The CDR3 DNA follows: TGCGCCAGCAGCCCAGGGCCCGGACAGGGGGCTCTTTCACCCCTCCACTTT. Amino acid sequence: CASSPGPGQGALSPLHF. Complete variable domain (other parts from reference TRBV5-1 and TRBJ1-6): KAGVTQTPRYLIKTRGQQVTLSCSPISGHRSVSWYQQTPGQGLQFLFEYFSETQRNKGNFPGRFSGRQFSNSRSEMNVSTLELGDSALYLCASSPGPGQGALSPLHFGNGTRLTVT.

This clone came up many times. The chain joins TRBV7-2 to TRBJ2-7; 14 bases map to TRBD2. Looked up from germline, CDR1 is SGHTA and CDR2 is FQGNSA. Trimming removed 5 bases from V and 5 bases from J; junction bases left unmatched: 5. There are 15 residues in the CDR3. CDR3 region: CASSRGLAGVDEQYF. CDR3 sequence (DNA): TGTGCCAGCAGCAGGGGACTAGCGGGAGTAGACGAGCAGTACTTC.

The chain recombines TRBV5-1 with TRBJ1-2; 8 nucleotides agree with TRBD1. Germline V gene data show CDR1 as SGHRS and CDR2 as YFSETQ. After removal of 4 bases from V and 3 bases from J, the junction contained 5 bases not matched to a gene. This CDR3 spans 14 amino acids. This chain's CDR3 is CASSPGTGDYGYTF. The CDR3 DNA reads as TGCGCCAGCAGCCCAGGGACAGGCGACTATGGCTACACCTTC.

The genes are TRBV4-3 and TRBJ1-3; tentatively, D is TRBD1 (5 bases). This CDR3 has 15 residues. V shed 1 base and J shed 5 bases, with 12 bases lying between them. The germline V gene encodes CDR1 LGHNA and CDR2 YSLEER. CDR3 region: CASSQGGTGRNTIYF. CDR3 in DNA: TGCGCCAGCAGCCAAGGGGGCACAGGAAGAAACACCATATATTTT.

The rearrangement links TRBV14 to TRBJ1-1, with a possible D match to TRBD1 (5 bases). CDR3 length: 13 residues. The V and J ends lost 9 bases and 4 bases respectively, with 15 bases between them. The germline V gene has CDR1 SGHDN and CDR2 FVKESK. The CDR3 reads CASSWGGSTEAFF. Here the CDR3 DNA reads TGTGCCAGTTCGTGGGGGGGGAGCACTGAAGCTTTCTTT.

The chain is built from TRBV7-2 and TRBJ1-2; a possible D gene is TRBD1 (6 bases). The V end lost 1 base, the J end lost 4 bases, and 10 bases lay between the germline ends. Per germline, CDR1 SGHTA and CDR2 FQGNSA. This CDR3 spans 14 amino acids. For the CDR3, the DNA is TGTGCCAGCAGCTTAGATGACAGGCCCTATGGCTACACCTTC. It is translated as CASSLDDRPYGYTF.

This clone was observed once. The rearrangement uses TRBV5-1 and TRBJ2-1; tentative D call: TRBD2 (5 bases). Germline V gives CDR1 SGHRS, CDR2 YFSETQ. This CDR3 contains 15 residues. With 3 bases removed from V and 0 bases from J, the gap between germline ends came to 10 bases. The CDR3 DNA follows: TGCGCCAGCAGCTCTAGGACTTCCTCCTACAATGAGCAGTTCTTC. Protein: CASSSRTSSYNEQFF. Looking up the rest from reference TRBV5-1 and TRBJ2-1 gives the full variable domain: KAGVTQTPRYLIKTRGQQVTLSCSPISGHRSVSWYQQTPGQGLQFLFEYFSETQRNKGNFPGRFSGRQFSNSRSEMNVSTLELGDSALYLCASSSRTSSYNEQFFGPGTRLTVL.